This is a list of T cell receptor beta chains from one sample in a study of T cell changes during pregnancy in multiple sclerosis. Repertoires were generated with immunoSEQ multiplex PCR, while TCRdb's copy carries only in-frame clones and drops some. The table has around 100,000 clones, approximately 92% seen once. Sequences were derived from peripheral blood, sampled in the second trimester of pregnancy. Receptors originate from a female donor with multiple sclerosis, enrolled in a pregnancy study. CDR3s include the opening cysteine and the closing phenylalanine or tryptophan. Fields, in order: J gene, D gene, clone size, V gene, CDR3 protein, CDR3 DNA. A D gene is named only where the DNA matches it firmly. Clone size is given for some rows only: seen once, a few or many times, or a class if the clone is expanded.

J gene: TRBJ2-7; D gene: TRBD1; clone size: -; V gene: TRBV10-3; CDR3 protein: CAISDLAGGFDEQYF; CDR3 DNA: TGTGCCATCAGTGATTTGGCAGGGGGCTTCGACGAGCAGTACTTC
J gene: TRBJ1-1; D gene: -; clone size: -; V gene: TRBV5-1; CDR3 protein: CASSLGVGRNTEAFF; CDR3 DNA: TGCGCCAGCAGCTTGGGGGTCGGGAGGAACACTGAAGCTTTCTTT
J gene: TRBJ1-5; D gene: TRBD1; clone size: -; V gene: TRBV27; CDR3 protein: CASSLWGQNQPQHF; CDR3 DNA: TGTGCCAGCAGTTTATGGGGACAGAATCAGCCCCAGCATTTT
J gene: TRBJ1-4; D gene: TRBD1; clone size: -; V gene: TRBV27; CDR3 protein: CASSLNRGREKLFF; CDR3 DNA: TGTGCCAGCAGTCTCAACAGGGGAAGGGAAAAACTGTTTTTT
J gene: TRBJ2-7; D gene: TRBD2; clone size: -; V gene: TRBV27; CDR3 protein: CASSLFSGRGSYEQYF; CDR3 DNA: TGTGCCAGCAGTTTATTTAGCGGGAGGGGTTCCTACGAGCAGTACTTC
J gene: TRBJ2-3; D gene: TRBD2; clone size: -; V gene: TRBV28; CDR3 protein: CASSSERLAPGGDTQYF; CDR3 DNA: TGTGCCAGCAGCTCCGAAAGACTAGCCCCAGGTGGGGATACGCAGTATTTT
J gene: TRBJ2-7; D gene: -; clone size: -; V gene: TRBV6-5; CDR3 protein: CASRSYRDEQYF; CDR3 DNA: TGTGCCAGCAGAAGCTACAGGGACGAGCAGTACTTC
J gene: TRBJ2-7; D gene: -; clone size: once; V gene: TRBV6-5; CDR3 protein: CASSAVAGESEQYF; CDR3 DNA: TGTGCCAGCAGTGCGGTGGCCGGGGAGTCCGAGCAGTACTTC
J gene: TRBJ2-7; D gene: -; clone size: -; V gene: TRBV4-1; CDR3 protein: CASSQERLANEQYF; CDR3 DNA: TGCGCCAGCAGCCAAGAAAGGCTAGCTAACGAGCAGTACTTC
J gene: TRBJ2-1; D gene: TRBD2; clone size: -; V gene: TRBV27; CDR3 protein: CASSYTRLADRVNNEQFF; CDR3 DNA: TGTGCCAGCAGTTATACCCGACTAGCTGATAGGGTAAACAATGAGCAGTTCTTC
J gene: TRBJ1-2; D gene: -; clone size: -; V gene: TRBV5-6; CDR3 protein: CASSFSTGVYGYTF; CDR3 DNA: TGTGCCAGCAGCTTTTCCACGGGGGTCTATGGCTACACCTTC
J gene: TRBJ2-1; D gene: -; clone size: -; V gene: TRBV28; CDR3 protein: CASGLAPPQGEQFF; CDR3 DNA: TGTGCCAGCGGCCTGGCACCCCCTCAGGGTGAGCAGTTCTTC
J gene: TRBJ2-5; D gene: TRBD1; clone size: -; V gene: TRBV28; CDR3 protein: CASSLGQVETQYF; CDR3 DNA: TGTGCCAGCAGCCTAGGACAGGTAGAGACCCAGTACTTC